This TCR beta chain originates from a study of shared clonotypes between healthy human individuals. On this clone itself: Its cognate antigen is unknown.

CD45RO-negative CD8 cells positively selected for CCR7 made up the naive population, which excluded terminally differentiated effector memory CD45RA+ cells. Assay runs were performed at deep level. Here immunoSEQ multiplex PCR was the method, and the copy in TCRdb shows in-frame clones only, minus some. In the table there are some 2 million clones, about 95% of which are singletons. This CDR3 has 16 residues. V dropped 0 bases and J dropped 2 bases, with 13 bases sitting between them. Germline V gene sequence: CDR1 MGHRA, CDR2 YSYEKL. Overall study results and limits: Estimated richness was generally greater in naive than memory subsets. Four donors held about 4.5% of naive CD4 clonotypes in common.

Sequenced sample: naive CD8+ T cells sorted from blood. This receptor was taken from a man aged 18-30 years in good health. The V call is TRBV4-1, the J call TRBJ2-5; D uncertain. CDR3 loop: CASSQEVLVGQETQYF. DNA for the CDR3: TGCGCCAGCAGCCAAGAGGTCTTGGTCGGGCAAGAGACCCAGTACTTC.